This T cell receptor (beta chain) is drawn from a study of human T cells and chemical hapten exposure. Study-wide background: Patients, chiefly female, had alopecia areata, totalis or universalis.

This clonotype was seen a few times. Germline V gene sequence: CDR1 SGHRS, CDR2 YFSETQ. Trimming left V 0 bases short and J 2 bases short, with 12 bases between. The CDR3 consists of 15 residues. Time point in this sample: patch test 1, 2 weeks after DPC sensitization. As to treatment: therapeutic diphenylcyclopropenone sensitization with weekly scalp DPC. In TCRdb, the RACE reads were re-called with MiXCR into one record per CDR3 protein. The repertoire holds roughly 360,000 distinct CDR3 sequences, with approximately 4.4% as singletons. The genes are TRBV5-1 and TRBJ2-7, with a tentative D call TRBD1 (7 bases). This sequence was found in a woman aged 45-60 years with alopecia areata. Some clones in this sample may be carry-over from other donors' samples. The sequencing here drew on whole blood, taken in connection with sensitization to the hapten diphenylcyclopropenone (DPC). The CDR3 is CASSLEAGGTYEQYF. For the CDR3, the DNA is TGCGCCAGCAGCTTGGAGGCAGGGGGGACCTACGAGCAGTACTTC.